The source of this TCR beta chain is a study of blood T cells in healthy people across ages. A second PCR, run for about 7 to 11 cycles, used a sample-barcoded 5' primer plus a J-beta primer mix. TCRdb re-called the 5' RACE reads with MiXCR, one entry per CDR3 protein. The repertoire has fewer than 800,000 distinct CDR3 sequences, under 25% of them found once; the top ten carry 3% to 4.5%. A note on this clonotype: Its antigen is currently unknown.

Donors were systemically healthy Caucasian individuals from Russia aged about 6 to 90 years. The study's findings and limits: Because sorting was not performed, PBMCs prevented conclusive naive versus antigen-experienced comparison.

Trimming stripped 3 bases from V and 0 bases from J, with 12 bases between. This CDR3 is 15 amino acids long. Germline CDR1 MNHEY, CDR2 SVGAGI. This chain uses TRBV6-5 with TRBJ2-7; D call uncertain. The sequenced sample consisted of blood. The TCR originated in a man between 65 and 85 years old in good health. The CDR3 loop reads CASSYSHSNSYEQYF. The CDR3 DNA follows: TGTGCCAGCAGTTATTCGCACTCCAACTCCTACGAGCAGTACTTC.